This entry is about one TCR beta chain. The sample originates from a study of blood T cell repertoires in COVID-19. Study-level background: Acute and convalescent COVID-19 samples came from the United States, Italy and Spain.

The V gene's germline CDR1 is MNHEY and CDR2 SVGAGI. The CDR3 extends over 15 amino acids. V was pared by 6 bases and J by 7 bases, with 14 bases of the junction left unmatched. Data came from immunoSEQ multiplex PCR; TCRdb stores just in-frame clones and leaves some out. The data show tens of thousands of clones, over 80% seen once. The source material was peripheral blood. V and J are TRBV6-5 and TRBJ1-2; TRBD1 matches 7 bases. The sequence was obtained from a man aged 45-65 years with acute or convalescent COVID-19. CDR3: CASSSTLEGASGYTF. CDR3 DNA: TGTGCCAGCAGCTCCACCTTAGAGGGGGCTTCTGGCTACACCTTC.